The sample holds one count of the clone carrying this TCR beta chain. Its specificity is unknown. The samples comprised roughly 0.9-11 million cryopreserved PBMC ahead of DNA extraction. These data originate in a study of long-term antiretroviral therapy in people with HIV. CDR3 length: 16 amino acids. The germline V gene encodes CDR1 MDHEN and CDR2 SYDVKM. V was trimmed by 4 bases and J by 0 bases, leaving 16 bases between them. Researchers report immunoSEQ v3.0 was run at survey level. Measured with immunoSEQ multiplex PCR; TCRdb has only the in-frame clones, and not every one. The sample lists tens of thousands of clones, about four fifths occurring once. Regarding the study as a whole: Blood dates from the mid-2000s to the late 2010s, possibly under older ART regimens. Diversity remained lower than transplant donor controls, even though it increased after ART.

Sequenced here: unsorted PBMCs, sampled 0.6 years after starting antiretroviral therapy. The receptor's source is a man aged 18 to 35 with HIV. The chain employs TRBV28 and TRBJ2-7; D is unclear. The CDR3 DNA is TGTGCCAGCAGTTACCGAGGAGCCTATACCTCCTACGAGCAGTACTTC. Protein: CASSYRGAYTSYEQYF.